This TCR beta chain was sequenced for a study of blood T cell repertoires in COVID-19. In the study overall: The analysed material was cDNA or gDNA that came from T cells, B-cell-depleted T cells, or PBMCs.

As handled by the study authors: Estimation of nucleated cell counts was performed using reference gene primer amplification. Method: immunoSEQ multiplex PCR; TCRdb's copy keeps in-frame clones and lacks some. V and J calls and clone size are copied from that table; D and trimming were computed from the DNA. The sample carries fewer than 150,000 clones, approximately 84% recorded once. The clonotype originates from a man aged 35-49 years with acute or convalescent COVID-19. Source material: peripheral blood.

The CDR3 DNA reads TGTGCCAGCAGTTCCCGCGGCAGGGGGCGCGATGGCTACACCTTC. Protein product: CASSSRGRGRDGYTF. This chain connects TRBV27 to TRBJ1-2; 8 nucleotides match TRBD1. The trim removed 4 bases at V and 6 bases at J, leaving 10 bases unmatched. Per germline, CDR1 MNHEY and CDR2 SMNVEV (reference sequence). The CDR3 has 15 amino acids.